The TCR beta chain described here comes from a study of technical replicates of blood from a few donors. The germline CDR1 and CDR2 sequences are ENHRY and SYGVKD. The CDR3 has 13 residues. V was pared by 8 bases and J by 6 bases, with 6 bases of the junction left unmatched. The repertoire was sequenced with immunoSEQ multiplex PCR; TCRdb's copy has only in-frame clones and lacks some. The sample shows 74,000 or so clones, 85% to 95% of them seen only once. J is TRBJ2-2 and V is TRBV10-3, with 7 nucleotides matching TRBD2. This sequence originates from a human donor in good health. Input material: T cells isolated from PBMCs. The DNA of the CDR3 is TGTGCCATCGGGGGGGGAGCGGCCGGGGAGCTGTTTTTT. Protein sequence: CAIGGGAAGELFF.